The TCR beta chain under discussion was sequenced for a study of control samples from healthy donors and cancer patients. V dropped 4 bases and J dropped 2; count of bases not matched to a gene: 2. The CDR3 runs to 14 residues. Germline-derived CDR1 and CDR2 are MRHNA and SNTAGT. Sequencing was performed with immunoSEQ multiplex PCR; in TCRdb, only in-frame clones are kept and a portion is missing. Among 80,000 to 100,000 clones listed, over 85% were seen once. The sequenced material came from blood. The receptor's source is a human donor in good health. The donor label of this sample is uncertain. The J gene is TRBJ1-5, the V gene TRBV6-4; 7 bases fit TRBD1. The CDR3, as DNA: TGTGCCAGCAGTGCCACAGGGGGCAATCAGCCCCAGCATTTT. Its translation: CASSATGGNQPQHF.